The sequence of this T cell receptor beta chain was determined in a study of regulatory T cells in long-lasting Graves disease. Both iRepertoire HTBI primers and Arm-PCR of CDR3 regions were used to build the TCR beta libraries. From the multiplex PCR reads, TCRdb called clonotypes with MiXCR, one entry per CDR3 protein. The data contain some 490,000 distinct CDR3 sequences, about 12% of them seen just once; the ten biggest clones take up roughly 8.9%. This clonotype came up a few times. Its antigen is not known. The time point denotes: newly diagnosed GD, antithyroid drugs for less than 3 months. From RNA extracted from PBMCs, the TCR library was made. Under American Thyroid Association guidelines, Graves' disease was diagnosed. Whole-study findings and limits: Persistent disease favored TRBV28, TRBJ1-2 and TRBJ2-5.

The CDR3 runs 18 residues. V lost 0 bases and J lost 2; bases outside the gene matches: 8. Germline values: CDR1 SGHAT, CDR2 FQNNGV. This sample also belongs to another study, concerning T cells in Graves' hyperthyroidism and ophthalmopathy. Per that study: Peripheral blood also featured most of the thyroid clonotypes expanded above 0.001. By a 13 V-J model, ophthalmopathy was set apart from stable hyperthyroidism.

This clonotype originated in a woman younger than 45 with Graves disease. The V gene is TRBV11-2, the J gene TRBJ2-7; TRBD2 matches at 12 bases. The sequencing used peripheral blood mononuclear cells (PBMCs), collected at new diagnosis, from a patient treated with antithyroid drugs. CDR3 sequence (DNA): TGTGCCAGCAGCTTAGATATCATCCTAGCGGGAGGGCCCTACGAGCAGTACTTC. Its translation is CASSLDIILAGGPYEQYF.